These T cell receptor beta chains were read from a single sample in a study of shared clonotypes between healthy human individuals. Clones were read by immunoSEQ multiplex PCR, and TCRdb kept only the in-frame ones, dropping some. The sample lists millions of clones, approximately 94% seen once, with over 0.12% in the top ten. The sample consisted of naive CD4+ T cells sorted from blood. All receptors derive from a man younger than 35 in good health. CDR3s leave out the opening cysteine and the closing phenylalanine or tryptophan. Fields, in order: clone size, V gene, CDR3 protein. A row's size may be missing; if present it is once, few, many or a size class.

clone_size: -
v_call: TRBV18
cdr3_aa: ASSPGTQDYEQY

clone_size: -
v_call: TRBV5-6
cdr3_aa: ASSFRQGQETQY

clone_size: -
v_call: TRBV7-8
cdr3_aa: ASSLGPGDDGYT

clone_size: once
v_call: TRBV6-5
cdr3_aa: ASSYSSRTEAF

clone_size: -
v_call: TRBV18
cdr3_aa: ASSRTGGNEQF

clone_size: -
v_call: TRBV28
cdr3_aa: ASSLRGQSSYEQY

clone_size: -
v_call: TRBV11-1
cdr3_aa: ASSPTGTSANEKLF

clone_size: -
v_call: TRBV19
cdr3_aa: ASSIGKGSSYGYT

clone_size: -
v_call: TRBV11-2
cdr3_aa: ASSLAEGVSGPIY

clone_size: -
v_call: TRBV7-8
cdr3_aa: ASSLSGASSPLH

clone_size: -
v_call: TRBV2
cdr3_aa: ASSVWETSNQPQH

clone_size: -
v_call: TRBV5-1
cdr3_aa: ASSLLAGGNNEQF

clone_size: -
v_call: TRBV7-9
cdr3_aa: ASLRTGTGGEKLF

clone_size: -
v_call: TRBV18
cdr3_aa: ASQGRTNEKLF

clone_size: -
v_call: TRBV10-2
cdr3_aa: AGGRIDEQF

clone_size: few
v_call: TRBV7-2
cdr3_aa: ASSLGANTEAF

clone_size: -
v_call: TRBV19
cdr3_aa: ASSIGTGQETQY

clone_size: few
v_call: TRBV6-5
cdr3_aa: ASSRQTMNTEAF

clone_size: -
v_call: TRBV5-1
cdr3_aa: ASSEKDRENIQY